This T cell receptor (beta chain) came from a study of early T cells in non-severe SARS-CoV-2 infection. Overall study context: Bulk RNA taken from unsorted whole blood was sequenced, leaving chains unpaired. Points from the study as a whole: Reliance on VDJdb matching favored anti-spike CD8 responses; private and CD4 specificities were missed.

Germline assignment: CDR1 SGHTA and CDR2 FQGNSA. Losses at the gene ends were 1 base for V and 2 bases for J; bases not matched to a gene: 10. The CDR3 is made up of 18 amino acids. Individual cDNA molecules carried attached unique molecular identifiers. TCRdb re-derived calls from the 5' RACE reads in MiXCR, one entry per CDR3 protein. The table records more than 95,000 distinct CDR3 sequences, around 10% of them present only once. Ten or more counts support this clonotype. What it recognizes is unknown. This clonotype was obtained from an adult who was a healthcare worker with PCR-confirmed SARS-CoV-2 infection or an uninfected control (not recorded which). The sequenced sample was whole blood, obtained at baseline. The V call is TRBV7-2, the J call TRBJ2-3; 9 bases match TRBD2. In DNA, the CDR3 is TGTGCCAGCAGCTTAGGCGGGGGGGCTTTTGGGAACACAGATACGCAGTATTTT. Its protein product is CASSLGGGAFGNTDTQYF. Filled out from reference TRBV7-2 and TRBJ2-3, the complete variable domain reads GAGVSQSPSNKVTEKGKDVELRCDPISGHTALYWYRQSLGQGLEFLIYFQGNSAPDKSGLPSDRFSAERTGGSVSTLTIQRTQQEDSAVYLCASSLGGGAFGNTDTQYFGPGTRLTVL.